These 6 T cell receptor beta chains originate from one sample sequenced in a study of T cell responses to AZD1222 COVID-19 vaccine. The assay was immunoSEQ multiplex PCR, and TCRdb's table has in-frame clones only and misses some. The sample lists about 150,000 clones, 88% occurring once. The sequencing used peripheral blood, collected on day 0 of AZD1222 vaccination. The source is an adult in good health.

The rearrangement links TRBV7-9 to TRBJ2-3; D gene ambiguous. Germline V CDR1 and CDR2: SEHNR, FQNEAQ (reference sequence). There are 14 residues in the CDR3. V was shortened by 2 bases and J by 4 bases, with 10 bases between the two germline ends. The CDR3 DNA reads TGTGCCAGCAGCTTAAGGTGGGCTGCAGATACGCAGTATTTT. Protein sequence: CASSLRWAADTQYF.

V gene TRBV3-1 (or the pseudogene TRBV3-2) combines with J gene TRBJ1-5; D call uncertain. The CDR3 covers 13 residues. V lost 1 base to trimming and J lost 4 bases, with 5 bases between them. Germline V gene lookup returns CDR1 LGHDT and CDR2 YNNKEL (reference sequence). In nucleotides, the CDR3 is TGTGCCAGCAGCCAAGGGAGGAATCAGCCCCAGCATTTT. This translates into CASSQGRNQPQHF.

A single count supports this clone. The chain combines TRBV21-1 with TRBJ2-7. TRBV21-1 is a listed pseudogene. CDR3 length equals 11 residues. CDR3 sequence: CASRPANEQYF. The CDR3 DNA sequence: TGTGCCAGCAGGCCGGCAAACGAGCAGTACTTC.

The chain joins TRBV11-2 to TRBJ1-2; unclear D gene. This CDR3 contains 13 residues. Deletions cut 7 bases from V and 4 bases from J, with 13 bases between. Germline V gene sequence: CDR1 SGHAT, CDR2 FQNNGV. CDR3 sequence (DNA): TGTGCCAGCACCGCGGGAGGGTTCTATGGCTACACCTTC. Encoded protein: CASTAGGFYGYTF.

The chain couples TRBV7-2 to TRBJ2-7; 8 nucleotides agree with TRBD1. The length of the CDR3 is 14 residues. CDR1 is SGHTA and CDR2 is FQGNSA in the germline V gene. The V gene end was trimmed by 3 bases and the J gene end by 5 bases; junction bases not matched to a gene: 6. The CDR3, as DNA: TGTGCCAGCAGCTTGGGGCAGGGGGCCCACGAGCAGTACTTC. This codes for CASSLGQGAHEQYF.

The rearrangement joins TRBV4-1 to TRBJ1-1; no clear D. The CDR3 length is 15 residues. CDR1 and CDR2 from the germline V gene are MGHRA and YSYEKL. Trimming removed 3 bases at V and 0 bases at J, with 11 bases between. The CDR3 is CASSHASGVNTEAFF. CDR3 DNA sequence: TGCGCCAGCAGCCACGCAAGCGGGGTGAACACTGAAGCTTTCTTT.